This TCR beta chain comes out of a study of T cells after yellow fever vaccination. This clonotype was counted ten times or more. V was pared by 4 bases and J by 8 bases, with 8 bases of the junction left unmatched. The CDR3 runs to 15 residues. The germline gives CDR1 SGHRS, CDR2 YFSETQ. One entry per CDR3 protein, called by TCRdb with MiXCR from the 5' RACE reads. In the table there are approximately 140,000 distinct CDR3 sequences, roughly 8% of which are singletons. The receptor was isolated from a man aged 25-45 years who received the YFV17D yellow fever vaccine. The material was CD4+ T cells sorted from PBMCs, obtained 5 days after the yellow fever booster vaccination. V and J are TRBV5-1 and TRBJ2-1, with 11 bases that match TRBD2. As DNA, the CDR3 is TGCGCCAGCAGCACCACTAGCGGGAGTATCGATGAGCAGTTCTTC. This gives the protein CASSTTSGSIDEQFF. The full variable domain, rest sourced from reference TRBV5-1 and TRBJ2-1, is KAGVTQTPRYLIKTRGQQVTLSCSPISGHRSVSWYQQTPGQGLQFLFEYFSETQRNKGNFPGRFSGRQFSNSRSEMNVSTLELGDSALYLCASSTTSGSIDEQFFGPGTRLTVL.